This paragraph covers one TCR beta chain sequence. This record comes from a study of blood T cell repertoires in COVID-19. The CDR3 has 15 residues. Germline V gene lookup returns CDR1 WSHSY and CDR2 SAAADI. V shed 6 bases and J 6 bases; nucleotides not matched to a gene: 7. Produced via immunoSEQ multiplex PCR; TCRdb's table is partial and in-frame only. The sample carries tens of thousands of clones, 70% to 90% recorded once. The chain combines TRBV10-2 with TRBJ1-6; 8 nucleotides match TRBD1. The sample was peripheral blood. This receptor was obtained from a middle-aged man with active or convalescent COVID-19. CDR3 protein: CASSKTGVSNSPLHF. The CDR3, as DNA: TGCGCCAGCAGCAAGACAGGGGTTTCTAATTCACCCCTCCACTTT.